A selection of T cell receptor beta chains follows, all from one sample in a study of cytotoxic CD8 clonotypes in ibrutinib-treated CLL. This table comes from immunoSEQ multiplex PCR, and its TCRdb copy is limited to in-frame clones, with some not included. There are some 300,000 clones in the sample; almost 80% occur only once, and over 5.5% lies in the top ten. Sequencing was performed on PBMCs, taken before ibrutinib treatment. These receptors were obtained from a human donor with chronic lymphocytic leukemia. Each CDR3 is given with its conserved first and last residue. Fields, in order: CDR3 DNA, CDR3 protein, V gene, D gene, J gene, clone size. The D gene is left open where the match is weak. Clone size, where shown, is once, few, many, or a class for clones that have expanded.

CDR3 DNA: TGTGCCACCAGCAGGACTAGCGGGGTTTACAATGAGCAGTTCTTC
CDR3 protein: CATSRTSGVYNEQFF
V gene: TRBV15
D gene: TRBD2
J gene: TRBJ2-1
clone size: once

CDR3 DNA: TGTGCCACCAGCAGGGGGGACAGGGGAAAGGAGCTAGGTGAAAAACTGTTTTTT
CDR3 protein: CATSRGDRGKELGEKLFF
V gene: TRBV15
D gene: TRBD1
J gene: TRBJ1-4
clone size: -

CDR3 DNA: TGTGCCTGGAGTCTAGGGGGGAGCGGGATCCCAGATACGCAGTATTTT
CDR3 protein: CAWSLGGSGIPDTQYF
V gene: TRBV30
D gene: -
J gene: TRBJ2-3
clone size: -

CDR3 DNA: TGTGCCTGGAGCCCGGGACTCTCCTACAATGAGCAGTTCTTC
CDR3 protein: CAWSPGLSYNEQFF
V gene: TRBV30
D gene: -
J gene: TRBJ2-1
clone size: -

CDR3 DNA: TGTGCCAGCAGCTTAGAGTCTAGCGGCTTATACGAGCAGTACTTC
CDR3 protein: CASSLESSGLYEQYF
V gene: TRBV7-3
D gene: TRBD2
J gene: TRBJ2-7
clone size: -

CDR3 DNA: TGTGCCAGCAGCTTGGCCCCACGCTACGAGCAGTACTTC
CDR3 protein: CASSLAPRYEQYF
V gene: TRBV7-6
D gene: -
J gene: TRBJ2-7
clone size: few

CDR3 DNA: TGTGCCAGCAGCCTCGGACAGGGGATGTTCCGGTCCCAGCATTTT
CDR3 protein: CASSLGQGMFRSQHF
V gene: TRBV6-6
D gene: TRBD1
J gene: TRBJ1-5
clone size: -

CDR3 DNA: TGCGCCAGCGGAGACGGAGGGGTCTTGGGCGAGCAGTACTTC
CDR3 protein: CASGDGGVLGEQYF
V gene: TRBV5-1
D gene: -
J gene: TRBJ2-7
clone size: -

CDR3 DNA: TGCGCCAGCAGCCAGACAGGGATGGGCAATCAGCCCCAGCATTTT
CDR3 protein: CASSQTGMGNQPQHF
V gene: TRBV10-2
D gene: TRBD1
J gene: TRBJ1-5
clone size: -

CDR3 DNA: TGTGCCAGTAGTTCCCGGGGAAGCGGGAGAGTGAACACCGGGGAGCTGTTTTTT
CDR3 protein: CASSSRGSGRVNTGELFF
V gene: TRBV19
D gene: TRBD2
J gene: TRBJ2-2
clone size: once

CDR3 DNA: TGTGCCAGCAGCTTGGCCGGAACAGCTAGCACAGATACGCAGTATTTT
CDR3 protein: CASSLAGTASTDTQYF
V gene: TRBV5-4
D gene: -
J gene: TRBJ2-3
clone size: once

CDR3 DNA: TGCAGCGTTGAAGGGGGCGTTGGGATTAACTACAATGAGCAGTTCTTC
CDR3 protein: CSVEGGVGINYNEQFF
V gene: TRBV29-1
D gene: -
J gene: TRBJ2-1
clone size: -

CDR3 DNA: TGTGCCAGCAGCCGGTCGACCCTGAGACAGTCGAACACTGAAGCTTTCTTT
CDR3 protein: CASSRSTLRQSNTEAFF
V gene: TRBV7-3
D gene: -
J gene: TRBJ1-1
clone size: few

CDR3 DNA: TGTGCCAGCAGTTACAGGGACGTGGGAGATGGCTACACCTTC
CDR3 protein: CASSYRDVGDGYTF
V gene: TRBV6-5
D gene: -
J gene: TRBJ1-2
clone size: -

CDR3 DNA: TGTGCCACCCGCTCGGCTAGCGGACTCTACGAGCAGTACTTC
CDR3 protein: CATRSASGLYEQYF
V gene: TRBV15
D gene: TRBD2
J gene: TRBJ2-7
clone size: -

CDR3 DNA: TGTGCCACCAGCAGAGTCCCGAGACAGACACAAGAGACCCAGTACTTC
CDR3 protein: CATSRVPRQTQETQYF
V gene: TRBV15
D gene: -
J gene: TRBJ2-5
clone size: -

CDR3 DNA: TGTGCCAGCAGGCGGGACAGATACTATGGCTACACCTTC
CDR3 protein: CASRRDRYYGYTF
V gene: TRBV27
D gene: TRBD1
J gene: TRBJ1-2
clone size: few

CDR3 DNA: TGCGCCAGCAGCCGATCACCGGGACTAGGAGAGAAAAACATTCAGTACTTC
CDR3 protein: CASSRSPGLGEKNIQYF
V gene: TRBV4-3
D gene: TRBD2
J gene: TRBJ2-4
clone size: few

CDR3 DNA: TGTGCCAGCAGGGGTGGGACTGAAGCTTTCTTT
CDR3 protein: CASRGGTEAFF
V gene: TRBV6-5
D gene: -
J gene: TRBJ1-1
clone size: -

CDR3 DNA: TGTGCCAGCAGCTCGAAAAGGACTAGCGGGAGGGCGAATACGCAGTATTTT
CDR3 protein: CASSSKRTSGRANTQYF
V gene: TRBV7-9
D gene: TRBD2
J gene: TRBJ2-3
clone size: -

CDR3 DNA: TGTGCCAGCAGTTACCAGGGGTATAATCAGCCCCAGCATTTT
CDR3 protein: CASSYQGYNQPQHF
V gene: TRBV6-5
D gene: -
J gene: TRBJ1-5
clone size: -

CDR3 DNA: TGTGCCAGCTCACCGGGGCGGGAGGACTACAATGAGCAGTTCTTC
CDR3 protein: CASSPGREDYNEQFF
V gene: TRBV18
D gene: TRBD2
J gene: TRBJ2-1
clone size: -

CDR3 DNA: TGTGCCACCTCTATGGGTGGCCGGGAGCAGTTCTTC
CDR3 protein: CATSMGGREQFF
V gene: TRBV27
D gene: -
J gene: TRBJ2-1
clone size: -

CDR3 DNA: TGTGCCAGCAGCTTAGCGTTTCGTGGAGTAGATACGCAGTATTTT
CDR3 protein: CASSLAFRGVDTQYF
V gene: TRBV7-2
D gene: -
J gene: TRBJ2-3
clone size: once

CDR3 DNA: TGTGCCAGCGAGGGAGTGGAGGGTCGAGGGGTCAGACAAGAGACCCAGTACTTC
CDR3 protein: CASEGVEGRGVRQETQYF
V gene: TRBV7-8
D gene: -
J gene: TRBJ2-5
clone size: -

CDR3 DNA: TGTGCCAACCGCGGACAGACGAACACCGGGGAGCTGTTTTTT
CDR3 protein: CANRGQTNTGELFF
V gene: TRBV2
D gene: -
J gene: TRBJ2-2
clone size: -

CDR3 DNA: TGTGCCAGCAGTGAAGGGATTATGGGGACTGAAGCTTTCTTT
CDR3 protein: CASSEGIMGTEAFF
V gene: TRBV6-1
D gene: -
J gene: TRBJ1-1
clone size: once

CDR3 DNA: TGTGCCTGGAGTGTCCAGTACACAGATACGCAGTATTTT
CDR3 protein: CAWSVQYTDTQYF
V gene: TRBV30
D gene: -
J gene: TRBJ2-3
clone size: -

CDR3 DNA: TGTGCCAGCAGTCCTCAGACAGGAAACTCCCTCTATGGCTACACCTTC
CDR3 protein: CASSPQTGNSLYGYTF
V gene: TRBV6-7
D gene: -
J gene: TRBJ1-2
clone size: -

CDR3 DNA: TGTGCCAGCAGTGTCGACGGGTTTTATGGCTACACCTTC
CDR3 protein: CASSVDGFYGYTF
V gene: TRBV2
D gene: -
J gene: TRBJ1-2
clone size: few

CDR3 DNA: TGCGCCAGCAGCCGCGGGACAGGTGGAAACACCGGGGAGCTGTTTTTT
CDR3 protein: CASSRGTGGNTGELFF
V gene: TRBV5-1
D gene: TRBD1
J gene: TRBJ2-2
clone size: -

CDR3 DNA: TGTGCCAGCAGCCTTGGACTAGCGGGATACTACGAGCAGTACTTC
CDR3 protein: CASSLGLAGYYEQYF
V gene: TRBV5-6
D gene: TRBD2
J gene: TRBJ2-7
clone size: -

CDR3 DNA: TGCAGCGTTGAAGATCGGGTCACAGATACGCAGTATTTT
CDR3 protein: CSVEDRVTDTQYF
V gene: TRBV29-1
D gene: -
J gene: TRBJ2-3
clone size: -

CDR3 DNA: TGTGCCAGTACAGGGCTAGCGGGAGGCACCGGGGAGCTGTTTTTT
CDR3 protein: CASTGLAGGTGELFF
V gene: TRBV6-5
D gene: TRBD2
J gene: TRBJ2-2
clone size: few

CDR3 DNA: TGCAGCGCCGGAAAGGGGGCAGGTGAGCAGTACTTC
CDR3 protein: CSAGKGAGEQYF
V gene: TRBV29-1
D gene: TRBD1
J gene: TRBJ2-7
clone size: -

CDR3 DNA: TGTGCCAGCAGTCCCGTGGGAGGGATTCGTCAGCCCCAGCATTTT
CDR3 protein: CASSPVGGIRQPQHF
V gene: TRBV28
D gene: -
J gene: TRBJ1-5
clone size: -

CDR3 DNA: TGTGCCAGCAACCTGGGTCCTGGCGGGGACTACGAGCAGTACTTC
CDR3 protein: CASNLGPGGDYEQYF
V gene: TRBV5-5
D gene: -
J gene: TRBJ2-7
clone size: -

CDR3 DNA: TGTGCCAGCCCTGGGACTAGCGGGAGGAATGAGCAGTTCTTC
CDR3 protein: CASPGTSGRNEQFF
V gene: TRBV6-1
D gene: TRBD2
J gene: TRBJ2-1
clone size: -

CDR3 DNA: TGTGCCACCAGCAGAGATCAAGAGGCGCTCGAGCAGTACTTC
CDR3 protein: CATSRDQEALEQYF
V gene: TRBV15
D gene: -
J gene: TRBJ2-7
clone size: few

CDR3 DNA: TGTGCCAGCAGCCGAAAGGGAACGACCCGAGAGACCCAGTACTTC
CDR3 protein: CASSRKGTTRETQYF
V gene: TRBV5-6
D gene: -
J gene: TRBJ2-5
clone size: -

CDR3 DNA: TGTGCCAGCAGCCAAGAAAAGACCCAGTACTTC
CDR3 protein: CASSQEKTQYF
V gene: TRBV14
D gene: -
J gene: TRBJ2-5
clone size: -